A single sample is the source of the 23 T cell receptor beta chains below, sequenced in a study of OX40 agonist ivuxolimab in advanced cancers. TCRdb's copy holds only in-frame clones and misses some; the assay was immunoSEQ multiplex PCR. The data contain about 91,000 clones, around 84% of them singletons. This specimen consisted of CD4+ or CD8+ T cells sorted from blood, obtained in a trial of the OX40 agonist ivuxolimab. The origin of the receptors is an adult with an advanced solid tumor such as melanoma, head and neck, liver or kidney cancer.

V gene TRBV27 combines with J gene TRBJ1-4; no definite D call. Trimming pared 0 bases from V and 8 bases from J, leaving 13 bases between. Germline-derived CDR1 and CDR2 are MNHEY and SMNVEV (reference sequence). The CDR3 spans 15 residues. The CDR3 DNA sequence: TGTGCCAGCAGTTTATCGTTGGGGATCGGGGAAAAACTGTTTTTT. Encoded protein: CASSLSLGIGEKLFF.

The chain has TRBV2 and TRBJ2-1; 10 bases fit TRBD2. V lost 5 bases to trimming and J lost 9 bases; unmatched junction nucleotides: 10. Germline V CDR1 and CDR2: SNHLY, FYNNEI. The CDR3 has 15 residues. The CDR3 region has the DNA TGTGCCAGCAGTCTTGGGACTAGCGTAGACCTTGAGCAGTTCTTC. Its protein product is CASSLGTSVDLEQFF.

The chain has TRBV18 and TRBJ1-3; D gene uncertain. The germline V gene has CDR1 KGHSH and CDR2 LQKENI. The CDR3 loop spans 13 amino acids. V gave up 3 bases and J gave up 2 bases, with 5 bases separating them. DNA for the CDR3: TGTGCCAGCTCACCCGTAGCTGGAAACACCATATATTTT. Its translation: CASSPVAGNTIYF.

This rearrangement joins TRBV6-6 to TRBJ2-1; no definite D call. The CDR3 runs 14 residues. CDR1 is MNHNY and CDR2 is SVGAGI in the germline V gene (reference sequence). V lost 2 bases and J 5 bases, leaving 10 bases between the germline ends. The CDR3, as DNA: TGTGCCAGCAGTTACGAGGTTTCAAACAATGAGCAGTTCTTC. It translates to CASSYEVSNNEQFF.

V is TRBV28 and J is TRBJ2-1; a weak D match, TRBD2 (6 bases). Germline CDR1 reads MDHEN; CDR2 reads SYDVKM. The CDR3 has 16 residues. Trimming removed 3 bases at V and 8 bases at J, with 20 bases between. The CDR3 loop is CASSLGSAAGPYEQFF. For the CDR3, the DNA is TGTGCCAGCAGTTTGGGGTCGGCGGCGGGACCATATGAGCAGTTCTTC.

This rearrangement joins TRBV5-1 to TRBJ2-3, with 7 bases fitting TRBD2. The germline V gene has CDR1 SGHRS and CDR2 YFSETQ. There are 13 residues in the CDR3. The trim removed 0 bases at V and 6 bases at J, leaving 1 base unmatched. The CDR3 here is CASSLGGSDTQYF. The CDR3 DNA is TGCGCCAGCAGCTTGGGCGGGAGCGATACGCAGTATTTT.

The DNA for the CDR3 is TGTGCCAGCAGCCAAGAGACTAGCGGATACAATGAGCAGTTCTTC. Its protein product is CASSQETSGYNEQFF. The chain joins TRBV4-2 to TRBJ2-1; 9 nucleotides agree with TRBD2. With V trimmed by 0 bases and J by 4 bases, 1 base remained unmatched. This CDR3 has 15 residues. CDR1 and CDR2 from the germline V gene are LGHNA and YNFKEQ.

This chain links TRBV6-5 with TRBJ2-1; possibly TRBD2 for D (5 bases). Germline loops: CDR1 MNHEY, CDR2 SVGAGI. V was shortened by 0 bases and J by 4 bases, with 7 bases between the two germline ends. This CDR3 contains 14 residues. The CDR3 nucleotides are TGTGCCAGCAGTTACTCATCGGGGTACAATGAGCAGTTCTTC. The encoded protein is CASSYSSGYNEQFF.

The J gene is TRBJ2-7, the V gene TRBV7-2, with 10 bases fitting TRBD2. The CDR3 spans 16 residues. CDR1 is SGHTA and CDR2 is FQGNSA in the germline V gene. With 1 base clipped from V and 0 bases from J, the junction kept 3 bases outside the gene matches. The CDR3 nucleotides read TGTGCCAGCAGCTTAGTGGGGACTAGCGCCTCCTACGAGCAGTACTTC. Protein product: CASSLVGTSASYEQYF.

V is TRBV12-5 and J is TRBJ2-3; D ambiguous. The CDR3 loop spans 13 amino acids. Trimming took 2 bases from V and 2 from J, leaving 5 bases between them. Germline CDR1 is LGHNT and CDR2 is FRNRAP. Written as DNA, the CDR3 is TGTGCTAGTGGTTTGATGCCCACAGATACGCAGTATTTT. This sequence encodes CASGLMPTDTQYF.

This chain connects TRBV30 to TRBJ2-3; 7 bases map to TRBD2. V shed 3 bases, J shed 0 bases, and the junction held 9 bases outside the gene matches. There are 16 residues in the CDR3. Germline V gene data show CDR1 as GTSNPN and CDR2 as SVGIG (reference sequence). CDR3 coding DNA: TGTGCCTGGAGGGCTTGGGGGGGGTTAAGCACAGATACGCAGTATTTT. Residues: CAWRAWGGLSTDTQYF. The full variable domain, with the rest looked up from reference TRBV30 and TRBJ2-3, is SQTIHQWPATLVQPVGSPLSLECTVEGTSNPNLYWYRQAAGRGLQLLFYSVGIGQISSEVPQNLSASRPQDRQFILSSKKLLLSDSGFYLCAWRAWGGLSTDTQYFGPGTRLTVL.

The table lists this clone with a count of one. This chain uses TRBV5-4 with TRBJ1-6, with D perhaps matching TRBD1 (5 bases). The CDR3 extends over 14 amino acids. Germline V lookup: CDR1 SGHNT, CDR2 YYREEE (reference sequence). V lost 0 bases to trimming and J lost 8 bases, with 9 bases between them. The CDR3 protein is CASSLAMGDSPLHF. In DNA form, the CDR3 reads TGTGCCAGCAGCTTGGCCATGGGGGATTCACCCCTCCACTTT.

This chain's CDR3 is CASSGNGGEKLFF. CDR3 nucleotide sequence: TGTGCCAGTAGCGGCAACGGAGGGGAAAAACTGTTTTTT. The chain has TRBV19 and TRBJ1-4; D unclear. The V gene lost 6 bases and the J gene lost 8 bases, with 13 bases spanning the gap. Germline V gives CDR1 LNHDA, CDR2 SQIVND (reference sequence). The CDR3 runs 13 residues.

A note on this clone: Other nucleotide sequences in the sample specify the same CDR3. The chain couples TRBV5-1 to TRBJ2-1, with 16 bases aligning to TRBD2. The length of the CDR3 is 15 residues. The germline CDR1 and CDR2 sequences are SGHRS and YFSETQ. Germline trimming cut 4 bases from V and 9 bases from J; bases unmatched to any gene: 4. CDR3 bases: TGCGCCAGCAGCCCCGGGACTAGCGGGAGGGGTGAGCAGTTCTTC. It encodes CASSPGTSGRGEQFF. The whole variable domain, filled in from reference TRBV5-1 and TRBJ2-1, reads KAGVTQTPRYLIKTRGQQVTLSCSPISGHRSVSWYQQTPGQGLQFLFEYFSETQRNKGNFPGRFSGRQFSNSRSEMNVSTLELGDSALYLCASSPGTSGRGEQFFGPGTRLTVL.

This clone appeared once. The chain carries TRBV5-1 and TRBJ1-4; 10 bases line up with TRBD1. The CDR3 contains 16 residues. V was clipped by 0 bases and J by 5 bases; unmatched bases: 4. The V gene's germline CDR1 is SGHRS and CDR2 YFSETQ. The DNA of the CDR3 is TGCGCCAGCAGCTTGGCAGGACAGGGGGGGAATGAAAAACTGTTTTTT. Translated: CASSLAGQGGNEKLFF.

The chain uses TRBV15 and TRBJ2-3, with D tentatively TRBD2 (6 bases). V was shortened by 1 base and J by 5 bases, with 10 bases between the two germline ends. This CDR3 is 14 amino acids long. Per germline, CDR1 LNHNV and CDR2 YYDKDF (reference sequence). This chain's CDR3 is CATSRAGAGDTQYF. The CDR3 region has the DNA TGTGCCACCAGCAGAGCGGGAGCTGGAGATACGCAGTATTTT.

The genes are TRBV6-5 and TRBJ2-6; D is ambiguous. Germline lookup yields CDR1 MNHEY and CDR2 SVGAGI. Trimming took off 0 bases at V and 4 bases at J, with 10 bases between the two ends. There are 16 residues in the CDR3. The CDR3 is CASSYSMGSGANVLTF. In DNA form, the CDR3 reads TGTGCCAGCAGTTACTCGATGGGTTCCGGGGCCAACGTCCTGACTTTC.

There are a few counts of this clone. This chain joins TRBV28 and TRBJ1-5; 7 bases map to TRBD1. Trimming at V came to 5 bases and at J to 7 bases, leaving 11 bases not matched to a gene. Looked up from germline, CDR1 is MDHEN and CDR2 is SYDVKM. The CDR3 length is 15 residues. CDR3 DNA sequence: TGTGCCAGCAGTCTAGGACAGGCTGGGGGGCAGCCCCAGCATTTT. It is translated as CASSLGQAGGQPQHF. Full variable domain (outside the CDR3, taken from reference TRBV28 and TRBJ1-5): DVKVTQSSRYLVKRTGEKVFLECVQDMDHENMFWYRQDPGLGLRLIYFSYDVKMKEKGDIPEGYSVSREKKERFSLILESASTNQTSMYLCASSLGQAGGQPQHFGDGTRLSIL.

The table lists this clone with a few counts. The CDR3 sequence is CASSLGTETQYF. CDR3 DNA: TGTGCCAGCAGCTTAGGAACCGAGACCCAGTACTTC. V and J are TRBV9 and TRBJ2-5; D call uncertain. This CDR3 has 12 amino acids. Germline V gene data show CDR1 as SGDLS and CDR2 as YYNGEE. V was clipped by 4 bases and J by 5 bases, with 9 bases between them.

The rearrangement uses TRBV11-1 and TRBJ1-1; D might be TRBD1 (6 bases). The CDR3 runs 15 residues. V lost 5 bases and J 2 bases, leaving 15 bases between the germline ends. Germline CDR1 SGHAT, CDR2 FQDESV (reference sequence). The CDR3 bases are TGTGCCAGCAGCCCCCGGACAGCGGGAAACACTGAAGCTTTCTTT. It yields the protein CASSPRTAGNTEAFF.

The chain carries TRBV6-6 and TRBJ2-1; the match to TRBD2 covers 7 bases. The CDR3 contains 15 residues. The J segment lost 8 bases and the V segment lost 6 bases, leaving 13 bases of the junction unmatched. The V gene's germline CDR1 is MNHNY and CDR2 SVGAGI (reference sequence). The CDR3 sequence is CASRSHGTKSDEQFF. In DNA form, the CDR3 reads TGTGCCAGCAGGTCCCACGGGACTAAATCCGATGAGCAGTTCTTC.

The CDR3 spells CASSYSNAGDQPQHF. DNA for the CDR3: TGTGCCAGCAGTTACTCGAACGCGGGAGATCAGCCCCAGCATTTT. This chain connects TRBV6-9 to TRBJ1-5; D not resolved. The CDR3 is made up of 15 amino acids. The germline CDR1 and CDR2 sequences are MNHGY and SVAAGI. Trimming took off 3 bases at V and 5 bases at J, with 14 bases between the two ends.

CDR3 sequence reads: CASSPSGGTDTQYF. The CDR3 DNA reads TGTGCCAGCAGCCCTAGCGGGGGGACCGATACGCAGTATTTT. V usage is TRBV5-8 and J usage is TRBJ2-3; 11 bases are a match to TRBD2. The CDR3 covers 14 residues. J lost 6 bases, V lost 4 bases, and 4 bases had no gene match. The V gene's germline CDR1 is SGHTS and CDR2 YDEGEE.